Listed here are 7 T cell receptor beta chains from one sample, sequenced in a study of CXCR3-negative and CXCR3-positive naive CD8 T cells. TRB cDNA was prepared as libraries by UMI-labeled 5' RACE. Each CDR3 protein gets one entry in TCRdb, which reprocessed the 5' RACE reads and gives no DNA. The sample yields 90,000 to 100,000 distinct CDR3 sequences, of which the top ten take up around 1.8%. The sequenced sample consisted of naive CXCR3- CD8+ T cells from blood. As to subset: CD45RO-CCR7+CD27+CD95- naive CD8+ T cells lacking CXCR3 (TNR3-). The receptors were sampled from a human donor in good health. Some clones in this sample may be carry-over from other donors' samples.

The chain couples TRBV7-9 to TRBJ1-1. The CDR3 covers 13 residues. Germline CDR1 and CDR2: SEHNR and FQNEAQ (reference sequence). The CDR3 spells CASSIGFGTEAFF.

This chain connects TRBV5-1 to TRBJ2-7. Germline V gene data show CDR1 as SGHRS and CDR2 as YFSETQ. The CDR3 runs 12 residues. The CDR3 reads CASSAEPYEQYF.

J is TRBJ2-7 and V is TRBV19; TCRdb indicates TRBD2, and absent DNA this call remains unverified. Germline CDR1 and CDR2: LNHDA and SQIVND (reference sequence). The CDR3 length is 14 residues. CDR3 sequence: CASSIAAERYEQYF.

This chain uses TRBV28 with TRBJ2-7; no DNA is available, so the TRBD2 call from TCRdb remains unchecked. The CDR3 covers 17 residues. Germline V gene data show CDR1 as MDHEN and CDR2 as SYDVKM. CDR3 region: CASIHWGTSGSRYEQYF.

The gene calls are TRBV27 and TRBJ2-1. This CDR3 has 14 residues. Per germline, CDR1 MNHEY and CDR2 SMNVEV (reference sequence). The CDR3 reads CASSLSLSYNEQFF.

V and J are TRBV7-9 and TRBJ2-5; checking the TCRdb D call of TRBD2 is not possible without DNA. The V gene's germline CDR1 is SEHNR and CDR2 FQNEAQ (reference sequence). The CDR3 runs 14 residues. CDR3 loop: CASSSLGVQETQYF.

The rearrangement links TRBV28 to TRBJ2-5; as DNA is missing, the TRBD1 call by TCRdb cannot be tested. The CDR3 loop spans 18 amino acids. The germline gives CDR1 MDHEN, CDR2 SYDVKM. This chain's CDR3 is CASSSRTGVLIREETQYF. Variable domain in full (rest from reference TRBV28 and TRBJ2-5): DVKVTQSSRYLVKRTGEKVFLECVQDMDHENMFWYRQDPGLGLRLIYFSYDVKMKEKGDIPEGYSVSREKKERFSLILESASTNQTSMYLCASSSRTGVLIREETQYFGPGTRLLVL.